This TCR beta chain was retrieved from a study of CD8 T cells in ankylosing spondylitis. Findings and caveats of the study: Fewer than 10 highly homologous variants made up a TCR beta motif that seemed to typify ankylosing spondylitis blood.

TCRdb passed the 5' RACE reads through MiXCR, listing each CDR3 protein once. The sample contains about 420,000 distinct CDR3 sequences, about 22% of which appear only once. This CDR3 region has 16 residues. V lost 3 bases and J lost 7; bases outside the gene matches: 10. Per germline, CDR1 MGHDK and CDR2 SYGVNS. About this clonotype itself: Its antigen is currently unknown.

The chain recombines TRBV25-1 with TRBJ2-1; 9 nucleotides line up with TRBD1. The sample comprised blood, either unsorted or a sorted T cell fraction (not recorded which). This sequence was found in a male donor with ankylosing spondylitis. The CDR3 spells CASSDRRTGVWNEQFF. In DNA, the CDR3 is TGTGCCAGCAGTGACCGAAGGACAGGGGTGTGGAATGAGCAGTTCTTC.